The present T cell receptor (beta chain) was sequenced within a study of regulatory T cells in long-lasting Graves disease. With regard to this clonotype: Its antigen is not known.

Described time point: newly diagnosed GD, antithyroid drugs for less than 3 months. Generation of the TCR library employed RNA extracted from PBMCs. Whole-study findings and limits: Persistent disease samples used TRBV28, TRBJ1-2 and TRBJ2-5 preferentially.

Arm-PCR with iRepertoire HTBI primers amplified the CDR3 regions for these TCR beta libraries. TCRdb recomputed calls from the multiplex PCR reads with MiXCR, one row per CDR3 protein. The sample records 450,000 to 700,000 distinct CDR3 sequences, 13% being singletons. The CDR3 is 14 residues long. V shed 1 base and J shed 6 bases, with 10 bases lying between them. The germline gives CDR1 SGHDN, CDR2 FVKESK. This sample also appeared in a second study, on T cells in Graves' hyperthyroidism and ophthalmopathy. From that report: Each patient was aged 18 to 65 and had newly diagnosed hyperthyroidism of under 2 months' duration. Most clonotypes that expanded in the thyroid above 0.001 also showed up in blood.

V is TRBV14 and J is TRBJ2-1; D unresolved. This clonotype originated in a man under 40 with Graves disease. The material sequenced was peripheral blood mononuclear cells (PBMCs), taken at new diagnosis, from a patient treated with antithyroid drugs. CDR3 coding DNA: TGTGCCAGCAGCCAAGTTAAGGGCACCAATGAGCAGTTCTTC. Its translation is CASSQVKGTNEQFF.